The sequence of this TCR beta chain was determined in a study of cytotoxic CD8 clonotypes in ibrutinib-treated CLL. Study-level information: The subjects consisted of 11 to 12 relapsed/refractory and roughly 15 treatment-naive individuals, with approximately 17 IGHV unmutated. Following a median about eleven months of treatment, with a range of 6 to 36, response samples were taken. Sample averages reached 260,000 or so productive templates and tens of thousands of productive rearrangements. Study results and limitations: Contraction or stability on treatment was seen for public clonotypes, which were uncommon.

The table came from immunoSEQ multiplex PCR; TCRdb's copy has only in-frame clones and leaves some out. Here the sample spans around 250,000 clones, 70% being singletons. The germline V gene has CDR1 SGHTA and CDR2 FQGNSA. V gave up 2 bases and J gave up 5 bases; unmatched junction bases: 5. The CDR3 has 15 residues. As regards this clone: Its antigen is currently unknown.

The sequence was obtained from a human donor with chronic lymphocytic leukemia. The material was PBMCs, obtained after 24 months of ibrutinib treatment. J is TRBJ2-3 and V is TRBV7-2, with TRBD2 identical over 9 bases. In DNA, the CDR3 is TGTGCCAGCAGCTTAAGGCTAGCGGGACAAGATACGCAGTATTTT. Its protein is CASSLRLAGQDTQYF.